The clone carrying this TCR beta chain was detected once. The CDR3 loop spans 15 amino acids. The germline V and J ends were trimmed by 1 base and 5 bases, with 15 bases remaining between them. Germline CDR1 SGHVS, CDR2 FNYEAQ. Some clones are missing from TCRdb's copy, which holds only in-frame ones; the method was immunoSEQ multiplex PCR. The data show under 150,000 clones, about 90% seen once. This entry is derived from a study of blood T cell repertoires in COVID-19. J is TRBJ2-7 and V is TRBV7-6; tentative D call: TRBD1 (6 bases). The TCR comes from a human donor in a cohort sampled during active COVID-19. The sample consisted of peripheral blood. This CDR3 is CASSLGPGTSDEQYF. DNA of the CDR3: TGTGCCAGCAGCTTAGGGCCCGGGACATCTGACGAGCAGTACTTC.